The T cell receptor beta chain under discussion was sequenced for a study of blood T cell repertoires in COVID-19. Study overall: Samples representing acute and convalescent COVID-19 were sourced from the United States, Italy and Spain. T cells, B-cell-depleted T cells, or PBMCs provided the cDNA or gDNA that served as material.

Authors' data handling: Reference gene primer amplification in the assay estimated nucleated cell counts. TCRdb's table, derived via immunoSEQ multiplex PCR, lists solely in-frame clones and lacks some. From that table come the V and J calls and clone size; the DNA was used to work out D and trimming. The data show approximately 55,000 clones, about nine tenths seen once. Germline loops: CDR1 SNHLY, CDR2 FYNNEI. The CDR3 runs 14 residues. V shed 8 bases and J 5 bases; nucleotides not matched to a gene: 11. The TCR comes from a middle-aged man with active COVID-19. The chain employs TRBV2 and TRBJ1-1; 7 positions match TRBD1. Sample: peripheral blood. CDR3 region: CASAARGGWTEAFF. As DNA, the CDR3 is TGTGCCAGCGCAGCCCGAGGGGGCTGGACTGAAGCTTTCTTT. The full variable domain, completed using reference TRBV2 and TRBJ1-1, is EPEVTQTPSHQVTQMGQEVILRCVPISNHLYFYWYRQILGQKVEFLVSFYNNEISEKSEIFDDQFSVERPDGSNFTLKIRSTKLEDSAMYFCASAARGGWTEAFFGQGTRLTVV.